This note documents a single T cell receptor beta chain sequence. What it binds is not known. TCRdb ran MiXCR on the RT-PCR reads and lists one entry per CDR3 protein. The repertoire holds 450,000 to 550,000 distinct CDR3 sequences, with 25% as singletons. The data are from a study of response to subunit inactivated influenza vaccine. Findings of the study overall: Authors suggested each seasonal influenza vaccination recruits few new T cells.

The CDR3 loop spans 13 amino acids. V shed 9 bases, J shed 6 bases, and the junction held 5 bases outside the gene matches. Germline V gives CDR1 LNHDA, CDR2 SQIVND (reference sequence). This sequence originates from a man aged 45-60 years who received an inactivated influenza vaccine. Sequenced material: CD4+ T cells sorted from PBMCs, taken about 5 days after vaccination. The rearrangement links TRBV19 to TRBJ2-1, with 10 bases aligning to TRBD1. The DNA for the CDR3 is TGTGCCAGCGCGGGACAGGGGCGCAATGAGCAGTTCTTC. It encodes CASAGQGRNEQFF.